The 31 T cell receptor beta chains below were found in one sample sequenced in a study of a mutant IDH1 vaccine in newly diagnosed glioma (dated by TCRdb to the early 2020s). What these receptors recognize is not known. The receptor library was made with the immunoSEQ multiplex PCR assay. This immuneACCESS table, as held by TCRdb, lists in-frame sequences with V and J called but not all clones. Of the missing ones, under half trace to an unresolved V gene in checked studies; the others have no known cause. This sample gives tens of thousands of clones in total; roughly 80% of them show up just once. The top ten clonotypes cover over 4.5% of the sample. The time point label, read with the paper, signifies: week 11, during vaccination. Every vaccine dose consisted of 300 ug of a 20-mer mutant IDH1 peptide in Montanide, administered subcutaneously together with topical imiquimod. Sequencing used PBMCs, obtained from a glioma patient whose treatment included an IDH1 peptide vaccine. The receptors come from a man aged 45-65 years with glioma.

This clone was seen once. The chain employs TRBV7-8 and TRBJ2-1; either TRBD1 or TRBD2 may fit D (6 bases each). CDR1 SGHVS and CDR2 FQNEAQ come from the germline V gene. The CDR3 consists of 18 residues. The V gene lost 2 bases and the J gene lost 0 bases, with 17 bases spanning the gap. Written as DNA, the CDR3 is TGTGCCAGCAGCTTACGGGGTGGGGGGCCGAGCTCCTACAATGAGCAGTTCTTC. This sequence encodes CASSLRGGGPSSYNEQFF.

V usage is TRBV6-1 and J usage is TRBJ2-7; D is undetermined. Germline V gives CDR1 MNHNS, CDR2 SASEGT. The CDR3 consists of 11 residues. V shed 6 bases and J shed 10 bases, with 13 bases lying between them. CDR3 nucleotides: TGTGCCAGCAGCCTAGTGGATAACCAGTACTTC. As protein: CASSLVDNQYF.

The rearrangement uses TRBV2 and TRBJ2-3; 11 nucleotides agree with TRBD2. Per germline, CDR1 SNHLY and CDR2 FYNNEI. This CDR3 has 16 residues. V was clipped by 2 bases and J by 4 bases; unmatched bases: 5. In DNA form, the CDR3 reads TGTGCCAGCAGTGAAACTAGCGGGAGTAAATCAGATACGCAGTATTTT. It specifies CASSETSGSKSDTQYF.

The chain has TRBV4-1 and TRBJ1-5; D is unclear. This CDR3 contains 14 residues. From germline, CDR1 is MGHRA and CDR2 YSYEKL. Trimming took off 1 base at V and 4 bases at J, with 8 bases between the two ends. This CDR3 is CASSQVAENQPQHF. In DNA form, the CDR3 reads TGCGCCAGCAGCCAAGTGGCCGAAAATCAGCCCCAGCATTTT.

This chain connects TRBV7-2 to TRBJ2-5, with a weak D call TRBD2 (5 bases). This CDR3 has 15 amino acids. V dropped 4 bases and J dropped 2 bases, with 14 bases sitting between them. Germline lookup yields CDR1 SGHTA and CDR2 FQGNSA. In DNA form, the CDR3 reads TGTGCCAGCAGCTCCGGGGTAGCCGGGCAAGAGACCCAGTACTTC. Translation: CASSSGVAGQETQYF.

V is TRBV4-1 and J is TRBJ1-1; D gene ambiguous. V was cut by 2 bases and J by 0 bases, with 7 bases left in between. Germline V gene lookup returns CDR1 MGHRA and CDR2 YSYEKL. This CDR3 is built from 14 residues. The CDR3 loop is CASSQLVMNTEAFF. CDR3 sequence (DNA): TGCGCCAGCAGCCAATTGGTCATGAACACTGAAGCTTTCTTT.

In DNA, the CDR3 is TGTGCCAGCAGGCGCCCGGGGCGCGCCGGGGAGCTGTTTTTT. Translated: CASRRPGRAGELFF. The chain uses TRBV7-2 and TRBJ2-2; D is perhaps TRBD1 or TRBD2 (5 bases each). The V and J ends lost 6 bases and 6 bases respectively, with 14 bases between them. The CDR3 runs 14 residues. Germline loops: CDR1 SGHTA, CDR2 FQGNSA.

The table lists this clone with a few counts. The J gene is TRBJ2-2, the V gene TRBV5-4, with 7 positions matching TRBD1. The CDR3 contains 15 residues. The V and J ends lost 0 bases and 5 bases, in that order; junction bases with no gene match: 4. Per the germline V gene, CDR1 is SGHNT and CDR2 is YYREEE (reference sequence). The CDR3 region is CASSLDRGGTGELFF. The DNA for the CDR3 is TGTGCCAGCAGCTTGGACAGGGGCGGGACCGGGGAGCTGTTTTTT.

This sequence joins TRBV19 and TRBJ2-2; 8 positions match TRBD1. V lost 9 bases, J lost 2 bases, and 5 bases stayed unmatched. This CDR3 is built from 14 residues. Germline V gene lookup returns CDR1 LNHDA and CDR2 SQIVND (reference sequence). CDR3: CARPGQANTGELFF. DNA of the CDR3: TGTGCCAGGCCGGGACAGGCAAACACCGGGGAGCTGTTTTTT.

V gene TRBV18 combines with J gene TRBJ2-1, with 7 bases lining up with TRBD1. With 0 bases clipped from V and 8 bases from J, the junction kept 1 base outside the gene matches. The CDR3 has 13 amino acids. Germline CDR1 and CDR2: KGHSH and LQKENI. CDR3 protein: CASSPPTGDEQFF. In DNA form, the CDR3 reads TGTGCCAGCTCACCACCAACAGGGGATGAGCAGTTCTTC.

The chain combines TRBV19 with TRBJ2-7; D is unresolved. With 0 bases removed from V and 13 bases from J, the gap between germline ends came to 10 bases. This CDR3 contains 11 residues. CDR1 is LNHDA and CDR2 is SQIVND in the germline V gene (reference sequence). The CDR3 spells CASSIDHGAYF. The CDR3 DNA is TGTGCCAGTAGTATAGATCATGGAGCTTACTTC. The full variable domain, in which reference TRBV19 and TRBJ2-7 provide the parts outside the CDR3, is DGGITQSPKYLFRKEGQNVTLSCEQNLNHDAMYWYRQDPGQGLRLIYYSQIVNDFQKGDIAEGYSVSREKKESFPLTVTSAQKNPTAFYLCASSIDHGAYFGPGTRLTVT.

The chain employs TRBV6-1 and TRBJ2-1; 8 bases line up with TRBD2. The CDR3 is made up of 15 amino acids. Per germline, CDR1 MNHNS and CDR2 SASEGT. V lost 8 bases to trimming and J lost 6 bases; unmatched junction nucleotides: 12. CDR3 protein: CASAQTSALFNEQFF. CDR3 DNA sequence: TGTGCCAGCGCCCAGACTAGCGCACTATTCAATGAGCAGTTCTTC.

V gene TRBV10-2 combines with J gene TRBJ1-2, with 12 bases that match TRBD1. The V gene's germline CDR1 is WSHSY and CDR2 SAAADI. The CDR3 runs 14 residues. Losses at the gene ends were 7 bases for V and 8 bases for J; bases not matched to a gene: 8. The CDR3 region has the DNA TGCGCCAGCACCTCCGGGACAGGGGGCTGGGGCTACACCTTC. Translating it yields CASTSGTGGWGYTF.

The gene calls are TRBV19 and TRBJ1-1; D is unresolved. Germline V gene lookup returns CDR1 LNHDA and CDR2 SQIVND (reference sequence). This CDR3 comprises 14 residues. V lost 5 bases and J 4 bases, leaving 14 bases between the germline ends. As DNA, the CDR3 is TGTGCCAGTAGTCGGGGAGCGGAAGTCACTGAAGCTTTCTTT. It specifies CASSRGAEVTEAFF.

This chain uses TRBV9 with TRBJ2-2; possible D gene TRBD2, 5 bases. From germline, CDR1 is SGDLS and CDR2 YYNGEE. This CDR3 is 15 amino acids long. V dropped 4 bases and J dropped 7 bases, with 17 bases sitting between them. Here the CDR3 DNA reads TGTGCCAGCAGCACCGACGGAGGAACGGGCGGGGAGCTGTTTTTT. As protein: CASSTDGGTGGELFF.

V usage is TRBV6-5 and J usage is TRBJ1-5; no firm D call. Germline CDR1 and CDR2: MNHEY and SVGAGI. This CDR3 has 12 amino acids. Trimming stripped 5 bases from V and 7 bases from J, with 9 bases between. The CDR3 region is CASSTLGQPQHF. The CDR3 region has the DNA TGTGCCAGCAGTACCCTCGGGCAGCCCCAGCATTTT.

The J gene is TRBJ2-2, the V gene TRBV27, with D tentatively TRBD1 (5 bases). This CDR3 contains 15 residues. Germline CDR1 reads MNHEY; CDR2 reads SMNVEV (reference sequence). Between the trimmed V and J ends, which lost 6 bases and 4 bases, there was a span of 15 bases. CDR3 protein: CASRRDRLFTGELFF. CDR3 coding DNA: TGTGCCAGCAGGAGAGACAGATTATTCACCGGGGAGCTGTTTTTT.

The chain is built from TRBV7-8 and TRBJ2-5; D remains ambiguous. Germline-derived CDR1 and CDR2 are SGHVS and FQNEAQ. The CDR3 sequence is 14 residues long. The germline V and J ends were trimmed by 0 bases and 2 bases, with 7 bases remaining between them. The CDR3 spells CASSLAAGQETQYF. The DNA of the CDR3 is TGTGCCAGCAGCTTAGCGGCTGGACAAGAGACCCAGTACTTC. The full variable domain, in which reference TRBV7-8 and TRBJ2-5 provide the parts outside the CDR3, is GAGVSQSPRYKVAKRGQDVALRCDPISGHVSLFWYQQALGQGPEFLTYFQNEAQLDKSGLPSDRFFAERPEGSVSTLKIQRTQQEDSAVYLCASSLAAGQETQYFGPGTRLLVL.

V and J are TRBV10-3 and TRBJ1-1; TRBD1 is a possible D gene (6 bases). The CDR3 extends over 14 amino acids. Per the germline V gene, CDR1 is ENHRY and CDR2 is SYGVKD. V dropped 6 bases and J dropped 0 bases, with 11 bases sitting between them. The CDR3 is CAISSQGLNTEAFF. The CDR3 DNA is TGTGCCATCAGCTCACAGGGATTGAACACTGAAGCTTTCTTT.

This chain joins TRBV7-9 and TRBJ1-3, with 8 bases lining up with TRBD1. The CDR3 is made up of 14 amino acids. Looked up from germline, CDR1 is SEHNR and CDR2 is FQNEAQ (reference sequence). The V gene end was trimmed by 5 bases and the J gene end by 0 bases; junction bases not matched to a gene: 0. In DNA, the CDR3 is TGTGCCAGCAGCGGACAGGGCTCTGGAAACACCATATATTTT. As protein: CASSGQGSGNTIYF.

The CDR3 region is CASSLFVKSPLHF. CDR3 sequence (DNA): TGTGCCAGCAGCTTGTTTGTGAAATCACCCCTCCACTTT. The chain carries TRBV13 and TRBJ1-6; D is ambiguous. The CDR3 loop spans 13 amino acids. In germline, CDR1 is PRHDT, CDR2 FYEKMQ (reference sequence). Trimming cost V 3 bases and J 10 bases, with 10 bases left between them.

In DNA form, the CDR3 reads TGTGCCAGCAGCTTAGGGCGGGACGGCTACACCTTC. Its protein product is CASSLGRDGYTF. The chain couples TRBV7-9 to TRBJ1-2, with a possible D match to TRBD1 (5 bases). There are 12 residues in the CDR3. Germline values: CDR1 SEHNR, CDR2 FQNEAQ (reference sequence). V was shortened by 1 base and J by 8 bases, with 8 bases between the two germline ends.

The chain links TRBV2 to TRBJ1-2; 8 bases are a match to TRBD1. This CDR3 has 13 residues. Germline CDR1 reads SNHLY; CDR2 reads FYNNEI. V was clipped by 6 bases and J by 8 bases; unmatched bases: 8. CDR3 loop: CASRGDRLEGYTF. CDR3 nucleotides: TGTGCCAGCAGGGGGGACAGGTTGGAGGGCTACACCTTC.

The chain employs TRBV19 and TRBJ1-5; no clear D gene. The CDR3 loop spans 15 amino acids. Trimming shortened V by 10 bases and J by 4 bases, and 20 bases separated the two germline ends. Germline CDR1 and CDR2: LNHDA and SQIVND (reference sequence). CDR3 region: CATAPGRGGNQPQHF. DNA for the CDR3: TGTGCCACTGCCCCCGGGAGAGGTGGAAATCAGCCCCAGCATTTT.

The CDR3 protein is CSVQRDTGELFF. The CDR3 region has the DNA TGCAGCGTTCAGAGGGACACCGGGGAGCTGTTTTTT. The chain has TRBV29-1 and TRBJ2-2; D perhaps matches TRBD2 (5 bases). CDR3 length: 12 amino acids. CDR1 is SQVTM and CDR2 is ANQGSEA in the germline V gene. The V and J ends lost 5 bases and 3 bases respectively, with 7 bases between them.

V is TRBV7-2 and J is TRBJ2-3; weak D call: TRBD1 (5 bases). Trimming took 5 bases from V and 3 from J, leaving 9 bases between them. Germline CDR1 reads SGHTA; CDR2 reads FQGNSA. The CDR3 has 13 residues. CDR3 amino acids: CASSNRQTDTQYF. DNA of the CDR3: TGTGCCAGCAGCAACCGACAGACAGATACGCAGTATTTT.

The V and J genes are TRBV7-2 and TRBJ1-4; D is possibly TRBD1 (6 bases). Trimming pared 6 bases from V and 8 bases from J, leaving 16 bases between. Germline CDR1 is SGHTA and CDR2 is FQGNSA. CDR3 length: 14 residues. The CDR3 DNA is TGTGCCAGCAGAGTATCGGCACAGGGCGAAAAACTGTTTTTT. It yields the protein CASRVSAQGEKLFF.

This clone is a singleton in its sample. This sequence joins TRBV5-1 and TRBJ1-2; no firm D call. The CDR3 extends over 14 amino acids. Trimming took 4 bases from V and 8 from J, leaving 18 bases between them. Germline-derived CDR1 and CDR2 are SGHRS and YFSETQ. CDR3 region: CASSVTAREYGYTF. CDR3 bases: TGCGCCAGCAGCGTGACTGCGAGGGAATACGGCTACACCTTC.

The chain uses TRBV29-1 and TRBJ1-3; possibly TRBD1 for D (5 bases). The CDR3 totals 14 residues. The germline V and J ends were trimmed by 0 bases and 0 bases, with 6 bases remaining between them. The germline V gene has CDR1 SQVTM and CDR2 ANQGSEA. Written as DNA, the CDR3 is TGCAGCGTTGAAGAGGGACTCTCTGGAAACACCATATATTTT. It specifies CSVEEGLSGNTIYF.

The gene calls are TRBV10-3 and TRBJ1-3, with 10 bases matching TRBD1. There are 15 residues in the CDR3. J lost 2 bases, V lost 6 bases, and 4 bases had no gene match. Per germline, CDR1 ENHRY and CDR2 SYGVKD. The CDR3 here is CAISIGQGAGNTIYF. Written as DNA, the CDR3 is TGTGCCATCAGCATTGGACAGGGGGCTGGAAACACCATATATTTT.

The V gene is TRBV2, the J gene TRBJ2-2; 8 bases are a match to TRBD1. Germline V gene data show CDR1 as SNHLY and CDR2 as FYNNEI. Germline trimming cut 5 bases from V and 7 bases from J; bases unmatched to any gene: 9. The CDR3 totals 15 residues. Written as DNA, the CDR3 is TGTGCCAGCAGTTTTAGGACAGGGAGAGACGGGGAGCTGTTTTTT. This codes for CASSFRTGRDGELFF.